Below are 13 T cell receptor beta chains sequenced from a single sample in a study of CD8 T cells in ankylosing spondylitis. TCRdb itself ran the 5' RACE reads through MiXCR, one entry per CDR3 protein. The sample carries more than 300,000 distinct CDR3 sequences, around 10% recorded once. Sequenced sample: blood, either unsorted or a sorted T cell fraction (not recorded which). These receptors all come from a female donor with ankylosing spondylitis or in good health (not recorded which).

The genes are TRBV27 and TRBJ2-1; tentative D call: TRBD2 (5 bases). The CDR3 has 15 amino acids. Germline loops: CDR1 MNHEY, CDR2 SMNVEV (reference sequence). V lost 0 bases and J lost 4, with 10 bases in between. CDR3 in amino acids: CASSLSRLLYNEQFF. The CDR3 bases are TGTGCCAGCAGTTTATCACGACTATTGTACAATGAGCAGTTCTTC.

The DNA of the CDR3 is TGTGCCAGCATGGACAAGAACACCGGGGAGCTGTTTTTT. This encodes CASMDKNTGELFF. This sequence joins TRBV27 and TRBJ2-2, with D possibly matching TRBD1 (5 bases). The CDR3 has 13 residues. Trimming removed 7 bases from V and 1 base from J, with 7 bases in between. Germline V gene sequence: CDR1 MNHEY, CDR2 SMNVEV (reference sequence).

This clonotype has more than one count but fewer than ten. The chain recombines TRBV20-1 with TRBJ2-7; TRBD1 matches 9 bases. V shed 5 bases, J shed 2 bases, and the junction held 7 bases outside the gene matches. This CDR3 comprises 14 residues. Germline V gene data show CDR1 as DFQATT and CDR2 as SNEGSKA (reference sequence). The chain's CDR3 is CSASDRGAPYEQYF. CDR3 nucleotides: TGCAGTGCTTCGGACAGGGGTGCCCCCTACGAGCAGTACTTC.

This clonotype was counted at least ten times. The chain combines TRBV20-1 with TRBJ1-1; 11 nucleotides agree with TRBD1. V trimming: 0 bases; J trimming: 5 bases; junction bases outside the gene matches: 5. The length of the CDR3 is 15 residues. From germline, CDR1 is DFQATT and CDR2 SNEGSKA (reference sequence). CDR3 coding DNA: TGCAGTGCTAGAGATGGACAGGGGGCCCGAACTGAAGCTTTCTTT. It yields the protein CSARDGQGARTEAFF.

This clonotype was recorded at least ten times. J is TRBJ1-5 and V is TRBV28, with D maybe TRBD1 (5 bases). The CDR3 runs to 15 residues. Trimming cost V 2 bases and J 3 bases, with 11 bases left between them. Germline values: CDR1 MDHEN, CDR2 SYDVKM. The CDR3 is CASSLELGTNQPQHF. CDR3 bases: TGTGCCAGCAGTTTAGAGTTAGGGACCAATCAGCCCCAGCATTTT.

V is TRBV5-1 and J is TRBJ1-3; D unclear. The V end lost 1 base, the J end lost 0 bases, and 17 bases lay between the germline ends. Germline CDR1 and CDR2: SGHRS and YFSETQ. The CDR3 spans 18 residues. The CDR3 region is CASSLTSTRAASGNTIYF. For the CDR3, the DNA is TGCGCCAGCAGCTTGACCTCGACACGGGCCGCCTCTGGAAACACCATATATTTT.

This clonotype was observed at least ten times. The V and J genes are TRBV10-1 and TRBJ2-3; no clear D. Trimming shortened V by 6 bases and J by 2 bases, and 6 bases separated the two germline ends. Germline CDR1 and CDR2: WNHNN and SYGVQD (reference sequence). This CDR3 region has 12 residues. CDR3 residues: CASSPNTDTQYF. The CDR3 DNA reads as TGCGCCAGCAGCCCAAACACAGATACGCAGTATTTT.

The chain employs TRBV27 and TRBJ1-2; D ambiguous. From germline, CDR1 is MNHEY and CDR2 SMNVEV (reference sequence). V was pared by 0 bases and J by 3 bases, with 8 bases between. The CDR3 covers 14 residues. CDR3 sequence: CASSLSFTDYGYTF. The CDR3 DNA is TGTGCCAGCAGTTTATCGTTTACAGACTATGGCTACACCTTC.

In its sample, this clonotype was seen many times. The chain employs TRBV4-2 and TRBJ2-1; 10 bases map to TRBD2. V lost 5 bases and J lost 8; bases outside the gene matches: 9. The germline V gene has CDR1 LGHNA and CDR2 YNFKEQ. This CDR3 is 15 amino acids long. In DNA, the CDR3 is TGTGCCAGCAGCACCCAAGCGGGAGGGAGTGATGAGCAGTTCTTC. Encoded protein: CASSTQAGGSDEQFF.

This chain uses TRBV5-4 with TRBJ2-1; 7 bases fit TRBD2. The CDR3 is 19 residues long. J lost 0 bases, V lost 0 bases, and 12 bases had no gene match. In germline, CDR1 is SGHNT, CDR2 YYREEE (reference sequence). CDR3 sequence reads: CASSLEVFLREPSYNEQFF. The CDR3 DNA reads as TGTGCCAGCAGCTTGGAGGTCTTTCTGCGGGAGCCCTCCTACAATGAGCAGTTCTTC. The full variable domain, completed using reference TRBV5-4 and TRBJ2-1, is ETGVTQSPTHLIKTRGQQVTLRCSSQSGHNTVSWYQQALGQGPQFIFQYYREEENGRGNFPPRFSGLQFPNYSSELNVNALELDDSALYLCASSLEVFLREPSYNEQFFGPGTRLTVL.

Ten or more counts support this clonotype. The rearrangement joins TRBV20-1 to TRBJ2-1; 10 nucleotides align to TRBD2. Per germline, CDR1 DFQATT and CDR2 SNEGSKA (reference sequence). V lost 5 bases to trimming and J lost 4 bases; unmatched junction nucleotides: 8. The CDR3 spans 15 residues. In DNA, the CDR3 is TGCAGTGCTCCGGGCGGACTAGCGGAATACAATGAGCAGTTCTTC. Protein sequence: CSAPGGLAEYNEQFF.

This clonotype was detected ten times or more. The chain links TRBV5-1 to TRBJ2-1; 10 bases are a match to TRBD2. The CDR3 consists of 17 residues. The V segment lost 3 bases and the J segment 2 bases; nucleotides outside the gene matches: 8. The germline V gene encodes CDR1 SGHRS and CDR2 YFSETQ. CDR3 coding DNA: TGCGCCAGCAGCTGGCAAATTACTAGCGGGACCTACAATGAGCAGTTCTTC. Amino acids: CASSWQITSGTYNEQFF. The variable domain in full, completed from reference TRBV5-1 and TRBJ2-1, reads KAGVTQTPRYLIKTRGQQVTLSCSPISGHRSVSWYQQTPGQGLQFLFEYFSETQRNKGNFPGRFSGRQFSNSRSEMNVSTLELGDSALYLCASSWQITSGTYNEQFFGPGTRLTVL.

This clonotype came up many times. The chain carries TRBV20-1 and TRBJ2-3; TRBD1 aligns across 9 bases. Germline V gene sequence: CDR1 DFQATT, CDR2 SNEGSKA (reference sequence). The J segment lost 6 bases and the V segment lost 0 bases, leaving 10 bases of the junction unmatched. The CDR3 extends over 16 amino acids. The CDR3: CSARDVAGQGADTQYF. The CDR3 bases are TGCAGTGCTAGAGATGTTGCGGGACAGGGTGCGGATACGCAGTATTTT.